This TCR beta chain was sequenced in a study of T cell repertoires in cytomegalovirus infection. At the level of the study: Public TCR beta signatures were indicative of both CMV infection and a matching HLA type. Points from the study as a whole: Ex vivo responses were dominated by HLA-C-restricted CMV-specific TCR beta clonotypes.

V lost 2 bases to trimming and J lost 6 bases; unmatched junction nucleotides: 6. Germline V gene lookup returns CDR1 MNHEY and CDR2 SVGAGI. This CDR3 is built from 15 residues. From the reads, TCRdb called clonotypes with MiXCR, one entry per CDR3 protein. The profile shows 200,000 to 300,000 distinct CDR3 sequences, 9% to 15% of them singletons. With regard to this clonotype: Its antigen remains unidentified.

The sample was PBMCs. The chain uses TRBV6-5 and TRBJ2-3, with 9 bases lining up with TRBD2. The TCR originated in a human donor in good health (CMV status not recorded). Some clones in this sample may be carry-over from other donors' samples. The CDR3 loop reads CASSYGAGGEDTQYF. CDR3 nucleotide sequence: TGTGCCAGCAGTTACGGAGCGGGAGGAGAGGATACGCAGTATTTT.